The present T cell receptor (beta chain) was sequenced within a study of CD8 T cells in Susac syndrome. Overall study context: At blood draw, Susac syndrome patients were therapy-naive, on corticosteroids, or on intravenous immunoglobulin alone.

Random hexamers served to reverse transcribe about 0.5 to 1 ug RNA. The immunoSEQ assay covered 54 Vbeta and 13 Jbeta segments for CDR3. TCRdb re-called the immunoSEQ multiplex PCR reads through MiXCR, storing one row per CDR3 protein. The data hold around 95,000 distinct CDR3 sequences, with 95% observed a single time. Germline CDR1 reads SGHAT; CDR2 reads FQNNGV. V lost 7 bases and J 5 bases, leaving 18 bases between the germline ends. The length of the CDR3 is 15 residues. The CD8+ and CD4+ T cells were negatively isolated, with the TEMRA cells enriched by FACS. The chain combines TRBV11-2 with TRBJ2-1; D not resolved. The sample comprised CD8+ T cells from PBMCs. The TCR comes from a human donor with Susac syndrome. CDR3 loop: CASTPHPTVNNEQFF. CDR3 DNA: TGTGCCAGCACCCCCCACCCGACGGTCAACAATGAGCAGTTCTTC. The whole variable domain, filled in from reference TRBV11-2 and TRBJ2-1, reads EAGVAQSPRYKIIEKRQSVAFWCNPISGHATLYWYQQILGQGPKLLIQFQNNGVVDDSQLPKDRFSAERLKGVDSTLKIQPAKLEDSAVYLCASTPHPTVNNEQFFGPGTRLTVL.